Described below is a single T cell receptor (beta chain) sequence and its context. This sample was included in a study of blood T cell repertoires in COVID-19. Study context: Nucleic acid was either cDNA or gDNA, and it came from T cells, B-cell-depleted T cells, or PBMCs.

The CDR3 has 13 amino acids. The V gene end was trimmed by 3 bases and the J gene end by 7 bases; junction bases not matched to a gene: 4. The method was immunoSEQ multiplex PCR; TCRdb's version includes in-frame clones alone and lacks a portion of them. Seen here are about 69,000 clones, 85% to 90% observed once, and the top ten hold roughly 4.8%. The material sequenced was peripheral blood. The sequence derives from a man over 45 with acute or convalescent COVID-19. The chain carries TRBV12-3 or TRBV12-4 and TRBJ1-2; 8 bases match TRBD1. The CDR3 is CASSFLQGAGYTF. Here the CDR3 DNA reads TGTGCCAGCAGTTTCTTGCAGGGGGCTGGCTACACCTTC.